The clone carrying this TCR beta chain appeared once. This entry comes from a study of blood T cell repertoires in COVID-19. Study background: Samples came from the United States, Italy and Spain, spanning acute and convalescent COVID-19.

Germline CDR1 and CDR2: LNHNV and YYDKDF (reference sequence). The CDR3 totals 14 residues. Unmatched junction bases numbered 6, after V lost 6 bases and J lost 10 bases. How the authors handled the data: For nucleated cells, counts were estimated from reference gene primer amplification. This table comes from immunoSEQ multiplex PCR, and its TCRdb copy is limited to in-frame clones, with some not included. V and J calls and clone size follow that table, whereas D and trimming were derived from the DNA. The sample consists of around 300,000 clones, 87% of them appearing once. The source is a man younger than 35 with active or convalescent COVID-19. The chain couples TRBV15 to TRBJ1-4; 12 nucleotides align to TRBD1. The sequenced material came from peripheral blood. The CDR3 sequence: CATSRDRGLVKLFF. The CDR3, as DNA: TGTGCCACCAGTAGGGACAGGGGGCTTGTAAAACTGTTTTTT. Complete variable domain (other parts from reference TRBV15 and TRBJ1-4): DAMVIQNPRYQVTQFGKPVTLSCSQTLNHNVMYWYQQKSSQAPKLLFHYYDKDFNNEADTPDNFQSRRPNTSFCFLDIRSPGLGDTAMYLCATSRDRGLVKLFFGSGTQLSVL.